The 10 T cell receptor beta chains presented below share a single source sample, sequenced in a study of blood T cell repertoires in COVID-19. Produced via immunoSEQ multiplex PCR; TCRdb's table is partial and in-frame only. The repertoire holds around 86,000 clones, with around 87% as singletons. Sequencing was done on a sample of peripheral blood. The receptors were gathered from a woman aged 80 or older with acute or convalescent COVID-19.

The gene calls are TRBV14 and TRBJ1-2; possibly TRBD1 for D (5 bases). This CDR3 region has 15 residues. Germline lookup yields CDR1 SGHDN and CDR2 FVKESK. Trimming shortened V by 0 bases and J by 8 bases, and 16 bases separated the two germline ends. The CDR3: CASSQDQRGVWGYTF. DNA for the CDR3: TGTGCCAGCAGCCAAGATCAACGGGGGGTCTGGGGCTACACCTTC.

The chain recombines TRBV19 with TRBJ2-3, with 8 nucleotides matching TRBD2. The germline V gene encodes CDR1 LNHDA and CDR2 SQIVND (reference sequence). The V gene end was trimmed by 8 bases and the J gene end by 3 bases; junction bases not matched to a gene: 13. The CDR3 runs to 16 residues. The DNA for the CDR3 is TGTGCCAGTGCGAAAAGGGTAGCGGGGTTTACAGATACGCAGTATTTT. Its protein is CASAKRVAGFTDTQYF.

This chain uses TRBV11-2 with TRBJ2-7; D gene uncertain. V dropped 1 base and J dropped 3 bases, with 7 bases sitting between them. Germline V gives CDR1 SGHAT, CDR2 FQNNGV. The CDR3 has 13 residues. CDR3 amino acids: CASSLGSLYEQYF. The CDR3 DNA reads TGTGCCAGCAGCTTAGGGAGTCTCTACGAGCAGTACTTC.

The rearrangement uses TRBV2 and TRBJ1-1, with D possibly TRBD1 on 6 matching bases. V was clipped by 7 bases and J by 1 base, with 13 bases between them. CDR3 length: 14 amino acids. Germline V gene lookup returns CDR1 SNHLY and CDR2 FYNNEI. In DNA, the CDR3 is TGTGCCAGCAAGATGGGACACACGAACACTGAAGCTTTCTTT. Its translation: CASKMGHTNTEAFF.

The rearrangement links TRBV7-9 to TRBJ1-4, with D possibly matching TRBD1 (6 bases). Germline V gene data show CDR1 as SEHNR and CDR2 as FQNEAQ (reference sequence). The CDR3 totals 14 residues. Trimming left V 5 bases short and J 7 bases short, with 14 bases between. DNA for the CDR3: TGTGCCAGCAGCCCCCTACAGGGAATTGAAAAACTGTTTTTT. Translation: CASSPLQGIEKLFF.

In nucleotides, the CDR3 is TGTGCCAGCAGCAACGCGGGGGGGACACCCCTCCACTTT. Protein sequence: CASSNAGGTPLHF. The rearrangement uses TRBV6-5 and TRBJ1-6, with a possible D match to TRBD1 (5 bases). V shed 6 bases and J shed 11 bases, with 14 bases lying between them. This CDR3 comprises 13 residues. Germline assignment: CDR1 MNHEY and CDR2 SVGAGI.

This clone was recorded once. The genes are TRBV6-2 or TRBV6-3 and TRBJ1-6; D perhaps matches TRBD1 (5 bases). The CDR3 length is 16 residues. The V end lost 5 bases, the J end lost 6 bases, and 17 bases lay between the germline ends. Per germline, CDR1 MNHEY and CDR2 SVGEGT. CDR3 loop: CASSLAPGLPNSPLHF. CDR3 coding DNA: TGTGCCAGCAGTCTAGCCCCGGGACTGCCTAATTCACCCCTCCACTTT.

The chain employs TRBV9 and TRBJ2-7; TRBD2 aligns across 9 bases. CDR1 is SGDLS, CDR2 YYNGEE, per germline. V shed 3 bases, J shed 5 bases, and the junction held 3 bases outside the gene matches. The CDR3 runs to 13 residues. CDR3 DNA: TGTGCCAGCAGCGGCGGGGGGGCCCACGAGCAGTACTTC. Protein product: CASSGGGAHEQYF.

CDR3 residues: CASSRGQNQPQHF. In DNA, the CDR3 is TGTGCCAGCAGCCGGGGTCAAAATCAGCCCCAGCATTTT. The gene calls are TRBV7-2 and TRBJ1-5; D unclear. V was shortened by 5 bases and J by 4 bases, with 9 bases between the two germline ends. This CDR3 is 13 amino acids long. In germline, CDR1 is SGHTA, CDR2 FQGNSA.

This clone has only one observation. The chain carries TRBV25-1 and TRBJ1-1; TRBD1 agrees at 7 bases. J lost 4 bases, V lost 6 bases, and 5 bases had no gene match. The CDR3 is made up of 13 amino acids. Germline CDR1 is MGHDK and CDR2 is SYGVNS. The CDR3 is CASSPTGITEAFF. CDR3 nucleotide sequence: TGTGCCAGCAGCCCGACAGGGATCACTGAAGCTTTCTTT.